Below, 5 T cell receptor beta chains from the same sample are listed, as sequenced in a study of cytomegalovirus exposure and HLA in healthy donors (dated 2017 in TCRdb). Receptors were amplified or captured by the immunoSEQ multiplex PCR assay. The multiplex PCR relied on a mix of 60 forward primers for TCR Vbeta segments and 13 reverse primers for TCR Jbeta segments. The source is immuneACCESS, and TCRdb retained only in-frame sequences with V and J called. Part of the clones is not carried over; for the studies checked, unresolved V genes explain less than half of this, and the remainder is unexplained. A total of about 110,000 clones appear in this sample, 60% to 75% of them only once. Roughly a tenth of the sample lies in the top ten. Sequenced material: PBMCs. Source of these receptors: a man aged 35-49 years in good health and CMV-seropositive.

The gene calls are TRBV13 and TRBJ2-7; 8 bases line up with TRBD1. Germline V gene data show CDR1 as PRHDT and CDR2 as FYEKMQ (reference sequence). This CDR3 has 15 residues. The ends lost 5 bases at V and 4 bases at J; junction bases unmatched: 10. In nucleotides, the CDR3 is TGTGCCAGCAGCCCCGGCGGGACAGGTCGATACGAGCAGTACGTC. Protein: CASSPGGTGRYEQYV.

Concerning this clone itself: Germline is not matched at one junction end, which may reflect a read error. The chain couples TRBV7-9 to TRBJ1-1, with D unclear. The CDR3 length is 12 residues. CDR1 and CDR2 (germline): SEHNR, FQNEAQ (reference sequence). The CDR3, as DNA: TGTTCCAGCAGCTTACGGAGCACTGAAGCTTTCTTT. This encodes CSSSLRSTEAFF.

The V call is TRBV2, the J call TRBJ2-2; 9 nucleotides match TRBD1. The CDR3 consists of 15 residues. Losses at the gene ends were 4 bases for V and 6 bases for J; bases not matched to a gene: 6. CDR1 and CDR2 from the germline V gene are SNHLY and FYNNEI. DNA for the CDR3: TGTGCCAGCAGTGGAGGGGGACAGGGTCCCGGGGAGCTGTTTTTT. This encodes CASSGGGQGPGELFF. Complete variable domain (other parts from reference TRBV2 and TRBJ2-2): EPEVTQTPSHQVTQMGQEVILRCVPISNHLYFYWYRQILGQKVEFLVSFYNNEISEKSEIFDDQFSVERPDGSNFTLKIRSTKLEDSAMYFCASSGGGQGPGELFFGEGSRLTVL.

CDR3 bases: TGTGCCAGCAGCTACAGGGGAGCCGGAGCAACTAATGAAAAACTGTTTTTT. Translated: CASSYRGAGATNEKLFF. The rearrangement links TRBV28 to TRBJ1-4, with 7 positions matching TRBD1. Germline-derived CDR1 and CDR2 are MDHEN and SYDVKM. The CDR3 is 17 amino acids. J was trimmed by 0 bases and V by 6 bases; bases with no gene match: 10.

The gene calls are TRBV7-9 and TRBJ1-4; no clear D gene. V was shortened by 5 bases and J by 7 bases, with 14 bases between the two germline ends. From germline, CDR1 is SEHNR and CDR2 FQNEAQ (reference sequence). This CDR3 spans 14 amino acids. CDR3 amino acids: CASSAGISAEKLFF. CDR3 nucleotide sequence: TGTGCCAGCAGCGCCGGGATTTCGGCTGAAAAACTGTTTTTT.